This T cell receptor (beta chain) came from a study of vaccination and CD4 T cells after COVID-19. Cultured CD4+ T cell DNA was sequenced using the Oncomine TCR Beta short-read assay. TCRdb recomputed calls from the PCR reads with MiXCR, one row per CDR3 protein. The sample yields about 24,000 distinct CDR3 sequences, 40% to 50% seen once. Time point described: late sampling 161 to 241 days after vaccination in a few convalescent patients. Stated treatment: roughly 11-day PBMC culture with coronavirus spike peptide pools or control peptides (ViraFEST assay). About this clonotype itself: Antigen unknown.

V gave up 3 bases and J gave up 1 base, with 9 bases separating them. Germline lookup yields CDR1 DFQATT and CDR2 SNEGSKA (reference sequence). This CDR3 contains 13 residues. This clonotype was obtained from a human donor who had recovered from COVID-19. The rearrangement uses TRBV20-1 and TRBJ2-5; D is unclear. The sample was CD4+ T cells from blood, cultured in vitro, taken about 7 months after SARS-CoV-2 vaccination. In DNA, the CDR3 is TGCAGTGCTAGCTCTCGCTCCCAAGAGACCCAGTACTTC. Protein: CSASSRSQETQYF.